Listed here is a single TCR beta chain. What it binds is unknown. These data belong to a study of post-analysis software for immune sequencing data. Presence of unique molecular identifiers characterized the TCR beta cDNA libraries. MiXCR was run by TCRdb on the PCR reads, yielding one entry per CDR3 protein. This table holds roughly 580,000 distinct CDR3 sequences, 44% found once. Study-level findings and limits: When patients were compared with controls, four to six TRBV segments were more frequent, TRBV5-6, TRBV5-1 and TRBV20-1 among them.

The CDR3 has 16 residues. V was clipped by 4 bases and J by 5 bases, with 21 bases between them. Germline CDR1 reads SGHRS; CDR2 reads YFSETQ. Sequenced input: blood. This rearrangement joins TRBV5-1 to TRBJ1-1; D possibly corresponds to TRBD1 (6 bases). The sequence was collected from a girl aged 5 to 17 with multiple sclerosis. CDR3 sequence reads: CASSIQSPGDGTEAFF. The DNA for the CDR3 is TGCGCCAGCAGCATACAATCCCCAGGGGATGGGACTGAAGCTTTCTTT.